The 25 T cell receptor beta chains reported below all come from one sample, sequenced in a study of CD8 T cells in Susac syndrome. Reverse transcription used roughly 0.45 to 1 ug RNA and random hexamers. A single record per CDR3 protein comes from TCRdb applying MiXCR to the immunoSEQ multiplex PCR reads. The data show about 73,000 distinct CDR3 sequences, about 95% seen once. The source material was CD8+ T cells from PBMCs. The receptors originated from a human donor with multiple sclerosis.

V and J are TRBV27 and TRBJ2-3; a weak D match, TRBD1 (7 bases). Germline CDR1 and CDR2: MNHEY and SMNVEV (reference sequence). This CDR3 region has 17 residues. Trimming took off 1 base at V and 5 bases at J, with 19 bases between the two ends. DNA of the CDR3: TGTGCCAGCAGTTTATTAATTTCGGCGGGGACAGTAGATACGCAGTATTTT. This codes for CASSLLISAGTVDTQYF.

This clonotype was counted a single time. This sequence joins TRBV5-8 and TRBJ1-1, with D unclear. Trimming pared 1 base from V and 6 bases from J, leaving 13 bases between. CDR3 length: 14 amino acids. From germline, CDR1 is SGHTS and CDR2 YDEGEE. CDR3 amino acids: CASSLRPQPPEAFF. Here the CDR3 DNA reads TGTGCCAGCAGCTTGAGGCCACAGCCTCCTGAAGCTTTCTTT.

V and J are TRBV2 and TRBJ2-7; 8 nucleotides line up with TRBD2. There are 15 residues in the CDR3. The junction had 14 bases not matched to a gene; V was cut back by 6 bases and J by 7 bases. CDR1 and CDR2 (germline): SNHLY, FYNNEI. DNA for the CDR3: TGTGCCAGCAGCGCCAGGCTAGCGGGTCTTGAGGAGCAGTACTTC. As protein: CASSARLAGLEEQYF.

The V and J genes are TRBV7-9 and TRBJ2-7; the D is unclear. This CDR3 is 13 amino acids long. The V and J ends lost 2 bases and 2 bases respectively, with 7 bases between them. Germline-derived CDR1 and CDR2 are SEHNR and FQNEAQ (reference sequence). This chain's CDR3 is CASSLPSTYEQYF. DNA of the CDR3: TGTGCCAGCAGCTTACCATCAACCTACGAGCAGTACTTC.

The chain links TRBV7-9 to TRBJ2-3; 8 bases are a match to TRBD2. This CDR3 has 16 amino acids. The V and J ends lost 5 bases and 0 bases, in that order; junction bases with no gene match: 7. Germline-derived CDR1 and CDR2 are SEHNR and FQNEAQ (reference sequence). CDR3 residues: CASSPTSGVSTDTQYF. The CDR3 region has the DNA TGTGCCAGCAGCCCAACTAGCGGAGTAAGCACAGATACGCAGTATTTT.

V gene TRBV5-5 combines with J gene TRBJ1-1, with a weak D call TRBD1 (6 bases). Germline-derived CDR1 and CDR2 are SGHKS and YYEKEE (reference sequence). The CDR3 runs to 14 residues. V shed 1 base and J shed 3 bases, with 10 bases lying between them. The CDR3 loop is CASSLWAGDTEAFF. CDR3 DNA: TGTGCCAGCAGCTTGTGGGCAGGGGACACTGAAGCTTTCTTT.

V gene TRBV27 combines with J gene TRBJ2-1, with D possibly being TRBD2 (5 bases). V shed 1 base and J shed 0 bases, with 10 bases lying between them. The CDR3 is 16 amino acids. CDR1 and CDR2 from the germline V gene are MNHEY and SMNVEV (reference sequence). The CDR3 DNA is TGTGCCAGCAGTTTATTCCACCGGGACTCCTACAATGAGCAGTTCTTC. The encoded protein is CASSLFHRDSYNEQFF.

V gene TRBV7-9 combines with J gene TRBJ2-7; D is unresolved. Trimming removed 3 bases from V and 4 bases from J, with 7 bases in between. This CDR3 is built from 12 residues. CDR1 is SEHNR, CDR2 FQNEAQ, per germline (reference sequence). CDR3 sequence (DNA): TGTGCCAGCAGCTTTGGGGAATACGAGCAGTACTTC. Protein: CASSFGEYEQYF.

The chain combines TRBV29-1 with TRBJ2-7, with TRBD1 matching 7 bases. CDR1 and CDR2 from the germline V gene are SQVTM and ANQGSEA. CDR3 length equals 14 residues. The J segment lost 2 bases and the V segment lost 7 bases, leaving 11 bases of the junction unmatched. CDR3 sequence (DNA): TGCAGCGCTGGACAGGCCGGACCAGCCTACGAGCAGTACTTC. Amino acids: CSAGQAGPAYEQYF.

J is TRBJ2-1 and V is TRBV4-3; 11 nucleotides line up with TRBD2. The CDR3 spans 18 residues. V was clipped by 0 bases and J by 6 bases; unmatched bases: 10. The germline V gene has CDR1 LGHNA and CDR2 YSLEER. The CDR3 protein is CASSQDPLAGGGGNEQFF. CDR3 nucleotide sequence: TGCGCCAGCAGCCAAGATCCCCTAGCGGGGGGCGGTGGCAATGAGCAGTTCTTC.

The CDR3 nucleotides are TGCAGTGCTAGTGGGGCAGGGGATGCCTATGGCTACACCTTC. This sequence encodes CSASGAGDAYGYTF. The V call is TRBV20-1, the J call TRBJ1-2, with D tentatively TRBD1 (6 bases). The CDR3 has 14 residues. The germline V gene has CDR1 DFQATT and CDR2 SNEGSKA (reference sequence). The V and J ends lost 3 bases and 4 bases respectively, with 15 bases between them.

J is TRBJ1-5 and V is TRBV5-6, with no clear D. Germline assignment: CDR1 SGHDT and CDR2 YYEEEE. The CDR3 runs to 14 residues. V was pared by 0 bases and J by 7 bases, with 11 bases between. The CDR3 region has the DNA TGTGCCAGCAGCTTGGGGGCTGCGGGCCAGCCCCAGCATTTT. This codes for CASSLGAAGQPQHF. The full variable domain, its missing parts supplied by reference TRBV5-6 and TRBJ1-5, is DAGVTQSPTHLIKTRGQQVTLRCSPKSGHDTVSWYQQALGQGPQFIFQYYEEEERQRGNFPDRFSGHQFPNYSSELNVNALLLGDSALYLCASSLGAAGQPQHFGDGTRLSIL.

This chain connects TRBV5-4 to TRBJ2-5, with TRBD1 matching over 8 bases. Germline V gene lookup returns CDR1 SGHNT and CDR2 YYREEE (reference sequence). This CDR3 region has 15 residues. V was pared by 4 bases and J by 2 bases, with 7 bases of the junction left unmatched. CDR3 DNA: TGTGCCAGCAGCAGTTCGGGACAGGTTCAAGAGACCCAGTACTTC. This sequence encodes CASSSSGQVQETQYF.

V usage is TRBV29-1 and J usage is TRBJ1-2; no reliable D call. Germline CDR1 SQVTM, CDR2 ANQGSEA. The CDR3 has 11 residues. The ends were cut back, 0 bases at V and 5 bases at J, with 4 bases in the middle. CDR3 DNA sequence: TGCAGCGTTGAAGAAACGTATGGCTACACCTTC. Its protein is CSVEETYGYTF.

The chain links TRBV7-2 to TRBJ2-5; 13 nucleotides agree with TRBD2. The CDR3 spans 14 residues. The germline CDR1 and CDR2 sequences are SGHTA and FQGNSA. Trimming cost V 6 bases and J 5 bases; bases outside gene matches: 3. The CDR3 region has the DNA TGTGCCAGCAGTTCGACTAGCGGGGGGGAGACCCAGTACTTC. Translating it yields CASSSTSGGETQYF.

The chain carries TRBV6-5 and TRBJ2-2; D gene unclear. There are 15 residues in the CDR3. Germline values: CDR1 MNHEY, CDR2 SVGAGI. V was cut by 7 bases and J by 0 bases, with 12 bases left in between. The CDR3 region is CASNRATSNTGELFF. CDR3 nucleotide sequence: TGTGCCAGCAACCGGGCCACCTCGAACACCGGGGAGCTGTTTTTT.

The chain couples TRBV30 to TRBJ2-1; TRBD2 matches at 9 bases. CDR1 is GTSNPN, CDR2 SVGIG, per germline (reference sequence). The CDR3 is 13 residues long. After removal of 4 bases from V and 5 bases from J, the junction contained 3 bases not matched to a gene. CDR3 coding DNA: TGTGCCTGGACCAGACTAGCGGACAATGAGCAGTTCTTC. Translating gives CAWTRLADNEQFF.

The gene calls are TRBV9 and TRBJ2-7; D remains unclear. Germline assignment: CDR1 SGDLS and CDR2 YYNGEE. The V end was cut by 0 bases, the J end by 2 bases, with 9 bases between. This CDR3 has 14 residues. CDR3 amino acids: CASSVEELPYEQYF. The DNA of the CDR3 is TGTGCCAGCAGCGTAGAAGAGCTTCCCTACGAGCAGTACTTC.

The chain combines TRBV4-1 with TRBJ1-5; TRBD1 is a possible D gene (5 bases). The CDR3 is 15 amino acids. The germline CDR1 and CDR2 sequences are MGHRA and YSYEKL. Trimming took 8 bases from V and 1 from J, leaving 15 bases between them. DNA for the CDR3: TGCGCCAGCGGAGACAGAGAGGGAAGCAATCAGCCCCAGCATTTT. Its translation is CASGDREGSNQPQHF.

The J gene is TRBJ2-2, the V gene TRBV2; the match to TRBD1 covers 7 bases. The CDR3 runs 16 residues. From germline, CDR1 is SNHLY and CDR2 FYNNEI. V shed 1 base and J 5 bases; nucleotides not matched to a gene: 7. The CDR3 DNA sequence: TGTGCCAGCAGTGAAGATACAGGGGTACGGACCGGGGAGCTGTTTTTT. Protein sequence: CASSEDTGVRTGELFF.

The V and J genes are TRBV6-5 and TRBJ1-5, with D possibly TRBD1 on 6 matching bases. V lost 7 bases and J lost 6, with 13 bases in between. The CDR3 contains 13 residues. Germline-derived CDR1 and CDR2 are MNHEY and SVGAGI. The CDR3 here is CASTPGGGQPQHF. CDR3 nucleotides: TGTGCCAGCACCCCCGGAGGGGGTCAGCCCCAGCATTTT.

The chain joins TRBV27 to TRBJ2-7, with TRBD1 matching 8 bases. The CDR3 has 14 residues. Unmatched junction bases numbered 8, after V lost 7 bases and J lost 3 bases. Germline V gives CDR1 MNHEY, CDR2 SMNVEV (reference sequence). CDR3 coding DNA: TGTGCCAGCACCTCCAGGACAGGGAACTACGAGCAGTACTTC. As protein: CASTSRTGNYEQYF.

DNA of the CDR3: TGTGCCAGCAGACGGGACGGCGAAGAGACCCAGTACTTC. Its protein is CASRRDGEETQYF. The gene calls are TRBV12-3 or TRBV12-4 and TRBJ2-5; D is perhaps TRBD1 or TRBD2 (5 bases each). This CDR3 region has 13 residues. Trimming pared 6 bases from V and 3 bases from J, leaving 11 bases between.

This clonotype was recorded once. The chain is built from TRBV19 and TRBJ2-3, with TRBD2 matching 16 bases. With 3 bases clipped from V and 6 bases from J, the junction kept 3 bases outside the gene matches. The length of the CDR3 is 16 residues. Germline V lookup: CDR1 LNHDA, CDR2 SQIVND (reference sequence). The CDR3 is CASSMGLAGGPDTQYF. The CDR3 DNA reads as TGTGCCAGTAGTATGGGACTAGCGGGAGGGCCGGATACGCAGTATTTT.

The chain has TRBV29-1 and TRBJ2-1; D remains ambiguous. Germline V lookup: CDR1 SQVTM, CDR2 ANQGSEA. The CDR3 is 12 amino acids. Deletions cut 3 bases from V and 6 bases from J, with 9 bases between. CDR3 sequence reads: CSVDGLGNEQFF. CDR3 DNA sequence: TGCAGCGTTGACGGGTTGGGCAATGAGCAGTTCTTC.